The 15 T cell receptor beta chains presented below share a single source sample, sequenced in a study of OX40 agonist ivuxolimab in advanced cancers. TCRdb's table, derived via immunoSEQ multiplex PCR, lists solely in-frame clones and lacks some. The sample has around 72,000 clones, approximately 90% seen once. Sequenced here: CD4+ or CD8+ T cells sorted from blood, sampled in a trial of the OX40 agonist ivuxolimab. These receptors were taken from an adult with an advanced solid tumor such as melanoma, head and neck, liver or kidney cancer.

The gene calls are TRBV2 and TRBJ2-3; D is unclear. The CDR3 runs to 14 residues. Germline V gives CDR1 SNHLY, CDR2 FYNNEI. The V end lost 1 base, the J end lost 5 bases, and 10 bases lay between the germline ends. The CDR3: CASSEGVLVDTQYF. The CDR3 DNA sequence: TGTGCCAGCAGTGAAGGCGTGTTGGTAGATACGCAGTATTTT.

The V and J genes are TRBV6-1 and TRBJ1-4; D remains ambiguous. Trimming pared 6 bases from V and 1 base from J, leaving 9 bases between. From germline, CDR1 is MNHNS and CDR2 SASEGT. CDR3 length: 14 residues. CDR3 sequence (DNA): TGTGCCAGCAGCCAACGGTTAACTAATGAAAAACTGTTTTTT. Residues: CASSQRLTNEKLFF.

This chain links TRBV11-3 with TRBJ2-3, with D uncertain. The ends were cut back, 2 bases at V and 0 bases at J, with 9 bases in the middle. This CDR3 comprises 15 residues. CDR1 SGHNT and CDR2 YENEEA come from the germline V gene. DNA for the CDR3: TGTGCCAGCAGCTTACTCCCGACGAGCACAGATACGCAGTATTTT. This translates into CASSLLPTSTDTQYF.

The chain uses TRBV11-3 and TRBJ1-1, with 9 bases fitting TRBD1. The J segment lost 11 bases and the V segment lost 5 bases, leaving 6 bases of the junction unmatched. Germline V CDR1 and CDR2: SGHNT, YENEEA. The CDR3 has 12 amino acids. The CDR3 region has the DNA TGTGCCAGCAGCAGACAGGGGGTGAAGGCTTTCTTT. It encodes CASSRQGVKAFF.

The chain links TRBV5-5 to TRBJ1-1; 10 nucleotides match TRBD1. Per the germline V gene, CDR1 is SGHKS and CDR2 is YYEKEE (reference sequence). Trimming took 0 bases from V and 6 from J; bases not matched to a gene: 5. This CDR3 has 15 amino acids. The CDR3 spells CASSLEGQGSAEAFF. The CDR3 DNA sequence: TGTGCCAGCAGCTTGGAGGGACAGGGGTCCGCTGAAGCTTTCTTT.

This clone was found once. The V and J genes are TRBV28 and TRBJ2-5, with a weak D call TRBD2 (5 bases). V lost 2 bases to trimming and J lost 4 bases, with 8 bases between them. The CDR3 loop spans 13 amino acids. Germline values: CDR1 MDHEN, CDR2 SYDVKM. In nucleotides, the CDR3 is TGTGCCAGCAGTTTAGAGGGAATAGAGACCCAGTACTTC. As protein: CASSLEGIETQYF.

This clone was counted a single time. The chain has TRBV19 and TRBJ1-2; the D is unclear. The CDR3 runs 14 residues. Trimming took 0 bases from V and 4 from J, leaving 9 bases between them. Per the germline V gene, CDR1 is LNHDA and CDR2 is SQIVND (reference sequence). The CDR3 loop is CASSIDTVAYGYTF. CDR3 nucleotides: TGTGCCAGTAGTATAGACACGGTGGCCTATGGCTACACCTTC.

CDR3: CAIKPGPHYEQYF. CDR3 sequence (DNA): TGTGCCATCAAACCGGGACCCCACTACGAGCAGTACTTC. The chain recombines TRBV10-3 with TRBJ2-7; D may be TRBD1 or TRBD2 (5 bases each). The germline V gene has CDR1 ENHRY and CDR2 SYGVKD. The CDR3 spans 13 residues. Trimming shortened V by 7 bases and J by 3 bases, and 13 bases separated the two germline ends.

The CDR3 is CASSIDRTDTQYF. As DNA, the CDR3 is TGTGCCAGTAGTATTGACCGCACAGATACGCAGTATTTT. The gene calls are TRBV19 and TRBJ2-3; D unclear. The CDR3 loop spans 13 amino acids. V was cut by 3 bases and J by 1 base, with 5 bases left in between. Germline CDR1 is LNHDA and CDR2 is SQIVND (reference sequence).

This clone was seen only once. The chain joins TRBV6-6 to TRBJ1-6; D unresolved. V was shortened by 6 bases and J by 8 bases, with 11 bases between the two germline ends. Germline-derived CDR1 and CDR2 are MNHNY and SVGAGI (reference sequence). The length of the CDR3 is 13 residues. The CDR3 DNA follows: TGTGCCAGCAGCCCCGGACGGGATTCACCCCTCCACTTT. Its translation: CASSPGRDSPLHF.

The chain is built from TRBV29-1 and TRBJ2-5; 11 bases agree with TRBD1. V shed 5 bases, J shed 8 bases, and the junction held 10 bases outside the gene matches. Looked up from germline, CDR1 is SQVTM and CDR2 is ANQGSEA. The CDR3 length is 14 residues. The CDR3 sequence is CSVRTRDRGATQYF. CDR3 sequence (DNA): TGCAGCGTTAGGACCCGGGACAGGGGGGCAACCCAGTACTTC.

V gene TRBV2 combines with J gene TRBJ1-3; D possibly corresponds to TRBD1 (6 bases). Germline V gene sequence: CDR1 SNHLY, CDR2 FYNNEI. The CDR3 contains 14 residues. With 7 bases removed from V and 0 bases from J, the gap between germline ends came to 10 bases. The CDR3 sequence: CASKGTISGNTIYF. The CDR3 coding sequence is TGTGCCAGCAAGGGGACAATCTCTGGAAACACCATATATTTT.

This chain connects TRBV7-2 to TRBJ2-7, with D unclear. This CDR3 contains 14 residues. The germline V and J ends were trimmed by 8 bases and 1 base, with 15 bases remaining between them. Germline V CDR1 and CDR2: SGHTA, FQGNSA. CDR3 nucleotide sequence: TGTGCCAGCGGCCAACTTCCAGAGTCCTACGAGCAGTACTTC. This sequence encodes CASGQLPESYEQYF. The full variable domain, completed using reference TRBV7-2 and TRBJ2-7, is GAGVSQSPSNKVTEKGKDVELRCDPISGHTALYWYRQSLGQGLEFLIYFQGNSAPDKSGLPSDRFSAERTGGSVSTLTIQRTQQEDSAVYLCASGQLPESYEQYFGPGTRLTVT.

This chain uses TRBV27 with TRBJ1-5, with D possibly being TRBD1 (5 bases). The germline gives CDR1 MNHEY, CDR2 SMNVEV (reference sequence). The CDR3 length is 15 residues. V was trimmed by 7 bases and J by 2 bases, leaving 15 bases between them. The CDR3 sequence: CASTESGTRNQPQHF. The CDR3 region has the DNA TGTGCCAGCACCGAATCCGGGACCCGCAATCAGCCCCAGCATTTT.

The rearrangement links TRBV27 to TRBJ2-1, with 14 positions matching TRBD2. V was pared by 6 bases and J by 9 bases, with 7 bases of the junction left unmatched. Germline V CDR1 and CDR2: MNHEY, SMNVEV (reference sequence). There are 15 residues in the CDR3. The CDR3 DNA follows: TGTGCCAGCAGCCCCCGACTAGCGGGAGGGGGTGAGCAGTTCTTC. The encoded protein is CASSPRLAGGGEQFF.